This TCR beta chain came from a study of beta chain features in type 1 diabetes (dated by TCRdb to 2017 to 2018). In terms of the full investigation: Mean age, gender distribution, total cell number and subset yield were not different between patients and healthy donors. Across all samples, around 99 million sorted cells were examined, and cell number per subset correlated strongly with RNA yield. The study compared TCRB repertoires of sorted circulating CD4+ T cell subsets between recently diagnosed type 1 diabetes patients and matched healthy donors. Regulatory and stem cell-like memory subsets were isolated from only 8 patients and about eight healthy donors, whereas naive and central memory subsets came from all 28 donors. Points the paper makes about the study in general: Fewer insertions and more nucleotide deletions at VDJ recombination sites were observed in patients with type 1 diabetes, implying thymic rearrangement abnormalities. A moderate but significant shortening of TCRB CDR3 length was observed in type 1 diabetes patients in all four CD4+ subsets. Only small numbers of individuals were included in the HLA sub-analyses, which left unresolved whether HLA type had any influence on TCRB rearrangement. Naive, central memory and regulatory TCRB repertoires appeared to be more alike among patients than among healthy donors. PCR might favor shorter templates, but patient and control samples were amplified and corrected together, so any skew would affect both groups equally. Because cDNA was sequenced instead of genomic DNA, activated cells with high expression could be over-represented, although the groups did not differ in activation or CD3 levels.

CDR1 and CDR2 are drawn from the germline V gene: LGHNA, YNFKEQ. Counted from cysteine to phenylalanine, this CDR3 has 14 amino acids. Only the CDR3 portion is preserved as DNA: 42 bases, with reading frame beginning at the first base. The junction carries 4 bases between V and J, which are trimmed by 0 bases and 1 base respectively. The entire amount of isolated RNA was reverse transcribed using the High Capacity cDNA Reverse Transcription Kit, so the sequenced TCRB transcripts were expressed ones. Deep immunoSEQ sequencing was performed on naive, central memory and regulatory T cell samples, with an average of roughly 4 million total reads per sample. Sorted cells were lysed in RLT buffer, and RNA was extracted using DNase-treated RNeasy Micro or Mini kits according to cell number. Each cell subset was processed separately to prevent cross-contamination, with patient and healthy donor samples processed together. The immunoSEQ multiplex PCR was used to amplify TCRB sequences from cDNA, yielding 87-bp fragments that span the CDR3 region. The amplicons were sequenced using the Illumina HiSeq platform. Regarding the original processing steps: PCR bias was corrected computationally using synthetic template baselines, and reads within Hamming distance 2 were collapsed, with unmergeable singletons discarded. Reads were aligned to IMGT to assign V, D and J genes, CDR3 length, and insertions or deletions at six rearrangement sites. Clonotype counts were normalized to sorted cell number within each subset before computing true diversity and Gini coefficients with the tcR R package. Repertoire sharing was quantified using the overlap coefficient calculated on TCRB nucleotide sequences. Out-of-frame TCRB sequences from naive cells were analyzed to stand in for the pre-selection repertoire. TCRdb provides this immuneACCESS table in a form limited to in-frame rearrangements. Some clones are lacking; in checked studies, under half of them reflect an unresolved V gene, and why the rest are absent is not known. From that table come the V and J calls and clone size; the DNA was used to work out D and trimming. The sample table shows hundreds of thousands of clones, and 14% are seen once. 0.035% to 0.045% of the sample is taken by the ten largest.

From each donor, a single peripheral blood sample of about 116 mL on average was drawn into heparinised tubes. Using a panel that included CD45RO, CCR7, CD25, CD127, CD95 and CD27, naive, central memory, regulatory and stem cell-like memory CD4+ T cells were sorted on a BD FACSAria II. Purity was above 95% for every sorted population. PBMCs were isolated immediately by Lymphoprep density gradient centrifugation and stained directly without culture. To minimize batch effects, samples were stained and sorted in pairs, one healthy donor with one patient per experiment. This clone was seen many times. The antigen it binds to is not known. Base quality data are lacking; no much larger clone is found one base away.

The sequencing input was naive CD4+ T cells from blood. Taken with the paper, the label for cell subset or site translates to: true naive CD4+ T cells. The rearranged segments are TRBV4-2 and TRBJ2-4; no D gene is confidently identified. This sequence originates from a man aged 30 to 45 in good health. The base sequence is TGTGCCAGCAGCCAAGATCTCGCCAAAAACATTCAGTACTTC. Its protein product is CASSQDLAKNIQYF.